The 5 T cell receptor beta chains presented below share a single source sample, sequenced in a study of shared clonotypes between healthy human individuals. The method was immunoSEQ multiplex PCR; TCRdb's version includes in-frame clones alone and lacks a portion of them. This table holds around 2,000,000 clones, roughly 94% found once. The sample was naive CD4+ T cells sorted from blood. Specified subset: CD45RA+ positively selected. The receptors here all came from a man between 18 and 35 years old in good health.

V is TRBV4-3 and J is TRBJ2-1; D is unclear. The CDR3 consists of 16 residues. Per germline, CDR1 LGHNA and CDR2 YSLEER. Trimming removed 1 base at V and 4 bases at J, with 14 bases between. CDR3 sequence: CASSQGLPIIYNEQFF. The CDR3 region has the DNA TGCGCCAGCAGCCAAGGTCTACCTATTATTTACAATGAGCAGTTCTTC.

The CDR3 DNA reads TGTGCCAGCAGCCCGGGACTGCGCTCCTACGAGCAGTACTTC. Translated, it gives CASSPGLRSYEQYF. The V call is TRBV7-2, the J call TRBJ2-7, with D maybe TRBD2 (6 bases). This CDR3 is 14 amino acids long. Trimming pared 5 bases from V and 0 bases from J, leaving 11 bases between. The germline V gene has CDR1 SGHTA and CDR2 FQGNSA.

In its sample, this clone was seen once. The V gene is TRBV9, the J gene TRBJ1-5; D possibly corresponds to TRBD1 (5 bases). Germline loops: CDR1 SGDLS, CDR2 YYNGEE. The V gene lost 0 bases and the J gene lost 0 bases, with 7 bases spanning the gap. The CDR3 covers 15 residues. The CDR3 loop is CASSVGQHSNQPQHF. The DNA for the CDR3 is TGTGCCAGCAGCGTAGGACAGCATAGCAATCAGCCCCAGCATTTT.

The chain is built from TRBV5-6 and TRBJ1-2; tentatively, D is TRBD1 (6 bases). Germline-derived CDR1 and CDR2 are SGHDT and YYEEEE. V lost 4 bases to trimming and J lost 6 bases, with 13 bases between them. The CDR3 length is 13 residues. The CDR3 is CASSPAGAHGYTF. The CDR3 region has the DNA TGTGCCAGCAGCCCCGCAGGGGCGCATGGCTACACCTTC.

Turning to this clone: Additional DNA sequences in this sample encode the identical CDR3. This chain links TRBV7-9 with TRBJ2-7, with TRBD1 as a possible D gene (6 bases). V dropped 3 bases and J dropped 1 base, with 10 bases sitting between them. The CDR3 runs to 14 residues. Germline CDR1 SEHNR, CDR2 FQNEAQ (reference sequence). The CDR3 region is CASSFRDRSYEQYF. The CDR3 DNA follows: TGTGCCAGCAGCTTTAGAGACAGGTCCTACGAGCAGTACTTC.